This T cell receptor (beta chain) was documented in a study of T cell changes during pregnancy in multiple sclerosis. The CDR3 consists of 14 residues. V lost 6 bases and J 2 bases, leaving 11 bases between the germline ends. The V gene's germline CDR1 is SNHLY and CDR2 FYNNEI. The table came from immunoSEQ multiplex PCR; TCRdb's copy has only in-frame clones and leaves some out. This table holds approximately 93,000 clones, approximately 90% found once. The receptor was derived from a female donor in good health, enrolled as a control in a pregnancy study. The chain recombines TRBV2 with TRBJ1-5; maybe TRBD1 (5 bases). Sequencing was performed on peripheral blood, taken in the first trimester of pregnancy. The CDR3 sequence is CASRGRGGNQPQHF. The CDR3 DNA reads as TGTGCCAGCAGAGGTAGGGGTGGCAATCAGCCCCAGCATTTT.